Sequencing of this T cell receptor beta chain was carried out in a study of beta chain features in type 1 diabetes. What was sequenced were expressed TCRB transcripts, since all of the isolated RNA had been reverse transcribed. Using immunoSEQ multiplex PCR, the repertoire was profiled, and TCRdb retains in-frame clones only, with some absent. Of around 240,000 clones listed, approximately 16% were seen once; the top ten hold 0.08% to 0.095%. Study-level points and caveats: Patients with type 1 diabetes carried fewer insertions and had more deletions at their VDJ junctions. Shortening of TCRB CDR3s, moderate but significant, appeared in all four CD4+ subsets of Type 1 diabetes patients.

CDR1 and CDR2 from the germline V gene are SGHTA and FQGTGA. The CDR3 length is 12 residues. The trim removed 5 bases at V and 7 bases at J, leaving 2 bases unmatched. Concerning this clone: Its specificity is unknown.

Sorting with CD45RO/CCR7/CD25/CD127/CD95/CD27 yielded naive, central memory, regulatory and stem-like memory CD4+ cells. The source is a man younger than 40 with type 1 diabetes. The chain is built from TRBV7-3 and TRBJ2-1; 7 bases map to TRBD1. Sequencing input: naive CD4+ T cells from blood. The CDR3 DNA reads as TGTGCCAGCAGCCAGACAGGGAATGAGCAGTTCTTC. Translated, it gives CASSQTGNEQFF. The full variable domain, in which reference TRBV7-3 and TRBJ2-1 provide the parts outside the CDR3, is GAGVSQTPSNKVTEKGKYVELRCDPISGHTALYWYRQSLGQGPEFLIYFQGTGAADDSGLPNDRFFAVRPEGSVSTLKIQRTERGDSAVYLCASSQTGNEQFFGPGTRLTVL.